This T cell receptor (beta chain) was recovered during a study of cytomegalovirus exposure and HLA in healthy donors. General study findings and limits: TCR beta chain V- and J-gene trimming was linked, in a later analysis, to a missense variant in DCLRE1C. Analyses of presence/absence relied on an assumption of roughly uniform sequencing depth across donors.

It was with 60 Vbeta and 13 Jbeta primers that the PCR ran. Some clones are missing from TCRdb's copy, which holds only in-frame ones; the method was immunoSEQ multiplex PCR. The sample has 150,000 to 200,000 clones. Despite likely unrecorded immune exposures, the donors were nominally healthy at the time of sampling. Regarding this clone: Its target is unknown.

The CDR3 is 16 residues long. V was clipped by 0 bases and J by 7 bases; unmatched bases: 7. Germline V gene lookup returns CDR1 SGHNT and CDR2 YYREEE (reference sequence). Source material: PBMCs. The TCR comes from a woman in her sixties in good health and CMV-seronegative. V is TRBV5-4 and J is TRBJ1-4; 9 bases match TRBD1. Here the CDR3 DNA reads TGTGCCAGCAGCTTGGGTACAGGGACAGGGATTGAAAAACTGTTTTTT. Its translation: CASSLGTGTGIEKLFF.